A few counts support the clone carrying this TCR beta chain. As yet, its antigen is unknown. The junction departs from germline at one end; a sequencing error may be responsible. CDR1 SSHAT and CDR2 FNYEAQ come from the germline V gene (reference sequence). CDR3 size: 13 residues. After constant-region reverse-primer amplification, full-length variable regions underwent semi-nested PCR with Nested Universal Primer A. TCRdb used MiXCR to reprocess the 5' RACE reads, holding one entry per CDR3 protein. The data show 5,000 to 7,000 distinct CDR3 sequences, 50% to 65% seen once. Notes on the study in general: Tumor memory CD4+ T cell TCR gene usage clustered with blood and lymph node memory CD4+ cells and lymph node naive CD4+ cells.

The sample taken for sequencing was memory CD4+ T cells sorted from blood. Documented subset: memory CD4+ T cells, CD4+CD45RO+CD25-. The source is a female donor with breast cancer. This chain uses TRBV7-7 with TRBJ2-3; D remains ambiguous. CDR3 loop: CASSLVNTDTQYF. In nucleotides, the CDR3 is TGTGCTAGCAGCTTAGTTAACACAGATACGCAGTATTTT.